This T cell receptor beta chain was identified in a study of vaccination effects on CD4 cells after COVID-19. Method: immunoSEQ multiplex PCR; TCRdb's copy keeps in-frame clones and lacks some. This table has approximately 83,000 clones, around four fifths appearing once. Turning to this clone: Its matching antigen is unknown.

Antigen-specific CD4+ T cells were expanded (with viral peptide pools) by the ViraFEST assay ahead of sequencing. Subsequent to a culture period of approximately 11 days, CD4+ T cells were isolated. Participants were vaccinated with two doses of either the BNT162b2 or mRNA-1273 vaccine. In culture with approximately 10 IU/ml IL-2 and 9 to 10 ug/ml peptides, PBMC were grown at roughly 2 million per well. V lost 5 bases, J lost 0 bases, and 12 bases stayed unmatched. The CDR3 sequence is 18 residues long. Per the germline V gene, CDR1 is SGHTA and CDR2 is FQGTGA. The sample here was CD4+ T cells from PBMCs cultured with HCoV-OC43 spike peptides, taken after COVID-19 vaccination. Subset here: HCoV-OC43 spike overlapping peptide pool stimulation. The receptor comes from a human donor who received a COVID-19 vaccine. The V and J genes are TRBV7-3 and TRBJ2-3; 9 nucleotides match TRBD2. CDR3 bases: TGTGCCAGCAGCCTGCAGGGGGGAAGCGGGGGGAGCACAGATACGCAGTATTTT. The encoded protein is CASSLQGGSGGSTDTQYF.